This T cell receptor beta chain was captured in a study of CD8+ T cells in alopecia areata. The CDR3 contains 13 residues. V lost 6 bases to trimming and J lost 3 bases, with 10 bases between them. CDR1 and CDR2 (germline): SGHNT, YYREEE (reference sequence). Following RNA extraction, reverse transcription yielded cDNA that acted as the sequencing template. The method was immunoSEQ multiplex PCR; TCRdb's version includes in-frame clones alone and lacks a portion of them. Of 180,000 or so clones detected, roughly 60% appear once; the ten largest clones hold roughly 17%. With regard to this clone: Its antigen is still unknown.

Treatment here: oral pan-JAK inhibitor, 5-10 mg twice daily. Whole-study results and caveats: Clarity of TCR sharing across patients fell short of that in mice, possibly HLA-related.

The sample consisted of CD4+ T cells sorted from blood, taken at approximately week 61, from a patient treated with tofacitinib. V usage is TRBV5-4 and J usage is TRBJ2-1; tentative D call: TRBD1 (5 bases). This receptor was obtained from a human donor with alopecia areata. This CDR3 is CASTQGFYNEQFF. In nucleotides, the CDR3 is TGTGCCAGCACCCAGGGATTCTACAATGAGCAGTTCTTC.